These T cell receptor beta chains were read from a single sample in a study of CD8+ T cells in alopecia areata. TCRdb's copy holds only in-frame clones and misses some; the assay was immunoSEQ multiplex PCR. The repertoire holds about 200,000 clones, with 45% to 65% as singletons. The sample was CD4+ T cells sorted from blood, taken at week 4, from a patient treated with tofacitinib. The receptors were gathered from a human donor with alopecia areata. The CDR3 runs from the conserved cysteine through the conserved F or W. A D gene is named only where the DNA matches it firmly. Only part of the rows carry a size: once, few, many, or a class if the clone is expanded.

D gene	clone size	J gene	V gene	CDR3 DNA	CDR3 protein
NA	NA	TRBJ1-2	TRBV4-1	TGCGCCAGCAGCCACGGCCTCGACAGGTCTAGGGGCTACACCTTC	CASSHGLDRSRGYTF
NA	NA	TRBJ1-2	TRBV29-1	TGCAGCGCAGAAGCTGGATATGGCTACACCTTC	CSAEAGYGYTF
NA	few	TRBJ2-5	TRBV19	TGTGCCAGTAGCCTCTCTACGACAGGCCAAGAGACCCAGTACTTC	CASSLSTTGQETQYF
TRBD1	NA	TRBJ2-7	TRBV7-9	TGTGCCAGCAGCTTAGTTGGGACAGCGGTATACGAGCAGTACTTC	CASSLVGTAVYEQYF
TRBD2	NA	TRBJ2-3	TRBV29-1	TGCAGCGTCGTCACTAGCGGGGGGGCCGGAGATACGCAGTATTTT	CSVVTSGGAGDTQYF
NA	NA	TRBJ1-2	TRBV6-5	TGTGCCAGCTACACACCTTACTATGGCTACACCTTC	CASYTPYYGYTF
TRBD2	NA	TRBJ2-4	TRBV5-4	TGTGCCAGCAGCTGGGAGACTAGCGGGGGAGCCAAAAACATTCAGTACTTC	CASSWETSGGAKNIQYF
NA	few	TRBJ1-4	TRBV4-2	TGTGCCAGCAGCCAAGAACCTTCTACGGGAGGGGAACTGTTTTTT	CASSQEPSTGGELFF
NA	NA	TRBJ2-2	TRBV2	TGTGCCAGCAGAGGCAGACAATCCACCGGGGAGCTGTTTTTT	CASRGRQSTGELFF
TRBD2	NA	TRBJ2-1	TRBV7-8	TGTGCCAGCAGCTGGACTAGCTCGTACAATGAGCAGTTCTTC	CASSWTSSYNEQFF
TRBD1	few	TRBJ1-4	TRBV14	TGTGCCAGCAGCCAGGGACAGGGAACGAGGCAGGAAAAACTGTTTTTT	CASSQGQGTRQEKLFF
TRBD1	few	TRBJ1-4	TRBV10-3	TGTGCCACGAGTGGCAGGGGGAGAACTAATGAAAAACTGTTTTTT	CATSGRGRTNEKLFF
NA	few	TRBJ2-3	TRBV7-9	TGTGCCAGTACGAGTACAGATACGCAGTATTTT	CASTSTDTQYF
NA	NA	TRBJ1-5	TRBV7-9	TGTGCCAGCAGCTTAGAGGGCGGATATAGCAATCAGCCCCAGCATTTT	CASSLEGGYSNQPQHF
TRBD1	NA	TRBJ2-1	TRBV10-3	TGTGCCATCAGTAAAGGGGGACAGGGGGGCAATGAGCAGTTCTTC	CAISKGGQGGNEQFF
NA	NA	TRBJ1-2	TRBV30	TGTGCCTGGACGATGCCCTTCGACTATGGCTACACCTTC	CAWTMPFDYGYTF
NA	NA	TRBJ2-6	TRBV28	TGTGCCAGCAGAATGGCGGGGGCCAACGTCCTGACTTTC	CASRMAGANVLTF
TRBD1	NA	TRBJ2-7	TRBV20-1	TGCAGTGCTAGAGGGGACAGGGGAAAGTACTTC	CSARGDRGKYF
NA	NA	TRBJ2-4	TRBV7-2	TGTGCCAGCAGCTTAGCGTGGGGGGAGGAGTACTTC	CASSLAWGEEYF
NA	NA	TRBJ1-6	TRBV30	TGTGCCTGGAGTGGTAATTCACCCCTCCACTTT	CAWSGNSPLHF
TRBD2	NA	TRBJ2-1	TRBV5-4	TGTGCCAGCAGCTTGGGACTAGCGGGGGTCAATGAGCAGTTCTTC	CASSLGLAGVNEQFF
NA	NA	TRBJ2-1	TRBV5-1	TGCGCCAGCAGCTTGGAAGGCGGGGCGCTCGATGAGCAGTTCTTC	CASSLEGGALDEQFF
NA	NA	TRBJ2-1	TRBV2	TGTGCCAGCAGTGAAGCGGGGGCCTCCTACAATGAGCAGTTCTTC	CASSEAGASYNEQFF